This passage covers 9 T cell receptor beta chains from one sample sequenced in a study of neurological immune-mediated disorders. Using its own MiXCR run on the 5' RACE reads, TCRdb lists one record per CDR3 protein. The data contain some 60,000 distinct CDR3 sequences, around a tenth of them singletons. Time point denoted: longitudinal time-point 1 (baseline). The sequencing input was PBMCs. These receptors came from a male donor with HTLV-1-associated myelopathy (HAM/TSP).

This clonotype was detected ten times or more. This sequence joins TRBV27 and TRBJ1-4, with 9 bases matching TRBD1. Germline loops: CDR1 MNHEY, CDR2 SMNVEV (reference sequence). V gave up 5 bases and J gave up 4 bases; unmatched junction bases: 11. The CDR3 length is 17 residues. CDR3 sequence reads: CASSLQRTGVHNEKLFF. In nucleotides, the CDR3 is TGTGCCAGCAGTCTCCAACGGACAGGGGTCCATAATGAAAAACTGTTTTTT.

This clonotype was seen a single time. The chain couples TRBV5-1 to TRBJ1-1; TRBD1 is a possible D gene (6 bases). From germline, CDR1 is SGHRS and CDR2 YFSETQ. Trimming left V 4 bases short and J 5 bases short, with 15 bases between. The CDR3 is 14 amino acids. The CDR3 region has the DNA TGCGCCAGCAGCCCCGGAGGGGGGTGGACTGAAGCTTTCTTT. Residues: CASSPGGGWTEAFF.

The DNA for the CDR3 is TGTGCCAGCAGCTTGGGGGACCCCCGAAACACCATATATTTT. Translating gives CASSLGDPRNTIYF. The chain joins TRBV7-2 to TRBJ1-3; tentative D call: TRBD1 (5 bases). Looked up from germline, CDR1 is SGHTA and CDR2 is FQGNSA. V was pared by 3 bases and J by 5 bases, with 11 bases between. The CDR3 covers 14 residues.

Many counts were recorded for this clonotype. The chain combines TRBV12-3 or TRBV12-4 with TRBJ1-1, with D uncertain. Trimming stripped 2 bases from V and 8 bases from J, with 12 bases between. The length of the CDR3 is 13 residues. This chain's CDR3 is CASSLNLGREAFF. The CDR3, as DNA: TGTGCCAGCAGTTTAAATCTCGGACGGGAAGCTTTCTTT.

This clonotype was counted ten times or more. The chain joins TRBV5-1 to TRBJ2-1; 7 nucleotides agree with TRBD2. This CDR3 has 14 amino acids. Germline V gene sequence: CDR1 SGHRS, CDR2 YFSETQ. V shed 0 bases and J 10 bases; nucleotides not matched to a gene: 7. CDR3 coding DNA: TGCGCCAGCAGCTTGGGGACTAGTGGACTCGAGCAGTTCTTC. It codes for CASSLGTSGLEQFF.

This clonotype came up a few times. This chain's CDR3 is CASSYRGGQTVGEQYF. CDR3 coding DNA: TGTGCCAGCAGTTACAGGGGGGGACAGACGGTGGGCGAGCAGTACTTC. The chain recombines TRBV6-5 with TRBJ2-7; D is perhaps TRBD1 or TRBD2 (7 bases each). V lost 2 bases and J lost 6, with 20 bases in between. The germline gives CDR1 MNHEY, CDR2 SVGAGI. This CDR3 spans 16 amino acids.

In its sample, this clonotype was seen many times. The genes are TRBV5-1 and TRBJ2-6; D gene ambiguous. The CDR3 covers 15 residues. The V end lost 4 bases, the J end lost 2 bases, and 10 bases lay between the germline ends. CDR1 and CDR2 (germline): SGHRS, YFSETQ. DNA for the CDR3: TGCGCCAGCAGCCAGATGGCAGCTGGGGCCAACGTCCTGACTTTC. Translating it yields CASSQMAAGANVLTF.

This clonotype was counted many times. The chain is built from TRBV28 and TRBJ1-6; D is uncertain. The CDR3 covers 13 residues. Germline CDR1 and CDR2: MDHEN and SYDVKM. V was trimmed by 3 bases and J by 12 bases, leaving 12 bases between them. The CDR3 spells CASSFLTVQPLHF. The CDR3 DNA reads TGTGCCAGCAGTTTCCTGACGGTTCAACCCCTCCACTTT. The full variable domain, completed using reference TRBV28 and TRBJ1-6, is DVKVTQSSRYLVKRTGEKVFLECVQDMDHENMFWYRQDPGLGLRLIYFSYDVKMKEKGDIPEGYSVSREKKERFSLILESASTNQTSMYLCASSFLTVQPLHFGNGTRLTVT.

The chain joins TRBV5-6 to TRBJ2-5; no clear D gene. V gave up 4 bases and J gave up 4 bases, with 11 bases separating them. The CDR3 runs 13 residues. CDR1 and CDR2 (germline): SGHDT, YYEEEE. In DNA form, the CDR3 reads TGTGCCAGCAGCCACCCGAGAGGAGAGACCCAGTACTTC. This gives the protein CASSHPRGETQYF.